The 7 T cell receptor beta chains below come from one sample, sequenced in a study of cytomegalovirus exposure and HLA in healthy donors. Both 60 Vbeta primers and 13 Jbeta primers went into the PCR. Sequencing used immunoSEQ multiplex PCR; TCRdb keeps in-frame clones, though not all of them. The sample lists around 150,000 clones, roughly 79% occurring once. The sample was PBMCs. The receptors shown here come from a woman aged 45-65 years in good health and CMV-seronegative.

CDR3 coding DNA: TGTGCCAGCAGCTCGCACAGGGGGACTAAATATAGCAATCAGCCCCAGCATTTT. Protein sequence: CASSSHRGTKYSNQPQHF. The J gene is TRBJ1-5, the V gene TRBV7-2, with 8 positions matching TRBD1. Unmatched junction bases numbered 11, after V lost 4 bases and J lost 0 bases. Germline V CDR1 and CDR2: SGHTA, FQGNSA. This CDR3 is built from 18 residues.

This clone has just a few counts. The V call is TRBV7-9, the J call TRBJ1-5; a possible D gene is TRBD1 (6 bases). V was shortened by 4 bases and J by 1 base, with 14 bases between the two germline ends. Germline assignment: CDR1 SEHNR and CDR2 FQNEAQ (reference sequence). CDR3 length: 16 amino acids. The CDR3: CASSSLQGRSNQPQHF. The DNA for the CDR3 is TGTGCCAGCAGCTCCCTACAGGGTCGGAGCAATCAGCCCCAGCATTTT.

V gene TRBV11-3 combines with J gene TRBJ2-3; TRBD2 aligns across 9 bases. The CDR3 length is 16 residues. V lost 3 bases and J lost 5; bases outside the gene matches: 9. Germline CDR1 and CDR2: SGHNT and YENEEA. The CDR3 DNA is TGTGCCAGCAGCTTGGCCAAGCGGGGGGCAGTAGATACGCAGTATTTT. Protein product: CASSLAKRGAVDTQYF.

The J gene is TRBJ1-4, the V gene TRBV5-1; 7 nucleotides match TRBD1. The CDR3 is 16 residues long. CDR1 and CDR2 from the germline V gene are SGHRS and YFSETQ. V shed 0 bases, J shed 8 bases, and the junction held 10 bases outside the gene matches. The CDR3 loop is CASSLAGGGGGEKLFF. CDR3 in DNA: TGCGCCAGCAGCTTGGCAGGAGGGGGCGGAGGGGAAAAACTGTTTTTT.

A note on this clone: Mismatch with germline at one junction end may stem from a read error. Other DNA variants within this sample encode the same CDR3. The CDR3, as DNA: TGTGCTAGCAGCCTTACAGGGACAGGAGAGGAGACCCAGTACTTC. Amino acid sequence: CASSLTGTGEETQYF. V is TRBV7-7 and J is TRBJ2-5, with 8 bases matching TRBD1. The CDR3 covers 15 residues. Germline CDR1 reads SSHAT; CDR2 reads FNYEAQ (reference sequence).

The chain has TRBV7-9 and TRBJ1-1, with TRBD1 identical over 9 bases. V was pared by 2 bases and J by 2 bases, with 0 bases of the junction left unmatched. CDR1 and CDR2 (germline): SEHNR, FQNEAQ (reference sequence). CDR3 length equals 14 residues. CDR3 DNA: TGTGCCAGCAGCTTAACAGGGGGCAACACTGAAGCTTTCTTT. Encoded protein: CASSLTGGNTEAFF.

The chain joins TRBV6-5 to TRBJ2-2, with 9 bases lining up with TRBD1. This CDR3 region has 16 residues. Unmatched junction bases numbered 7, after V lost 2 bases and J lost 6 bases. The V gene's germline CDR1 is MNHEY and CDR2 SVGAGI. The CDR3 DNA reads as TGTGCCAGCAGTTACGGATGGACAGGGGTATCCGGGGAGCTGTTTTTT. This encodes CASSYGWTGVSGELFF.